A single sample is the source of the 17 T cell receptor beta chains below, sequenced in a study of cytomegalovirus exposure and HLA in healthy donors. Primers included in the PCR were 60 Vbeta and 13 Jbeta primers. Sequencing used immunoSEQ multiplex PCR; TCRdb keeps in-frame clones, though not all of them. This repertoire includes roughly 120,000 clones. What was sequenced was PBMCs. All receptors come from a man aged 25 to 45 in good health and CMV-seronegative.

The V and J genes are TRBV6-1 and TRBJ2-3, with 9 positions matching TRBD2. Trimming removed 6 bases from V and 5 bases from J; junction bases left unmatched: 9. Germline-derived CDR1 and CDR2 are MNHNS and SASEGT. This CDR3 spans 15 amino acids. The CDR3 region is CASSSGTSRVDTQYF. As DNA, the CDR3 is TGTGCCAGCAGCAGTGGGACTAGCCGCGTAGATACGCAGTATTTT.

The CDR3 protein is CASSQGREAYYGYTF. The CDR3 DNA reads as TGCGCCAGCAGCCAAGGACGGGAGGCTTACTATGGCTACACCTTC. This chain connects TRBV4-1 to TRBJ1-2, with D hard to call. V was shortened by 1 base and J by 3 bases, with 12 bases between the two germline ends. Germline assignment: CDR1 MGHRA and CDR2 YSYEKL. The CDR3 has 15 residues.

V usage is TRBV18 and J usage is TRBJ1-2; TRBD1 aligns across 10 bases. Losses at the gene ends were 6 bases for V and 5 bases for J; bases not matched to a gene: 9. CDR1 KGHSH and CDR2 LQKENI come from the germline V gene. CDR3 length: 15 amino acids. The CDR3 sequence is CASSQARDRGYGYTF. CDR3 coding DNA: TGTGCCAGCTCTCAGGCAAGGGACAGGGGTTATGGCTACACCTTC.

The chain has TRBV6-1 and TRBJ1-3; weak D call: TRBD1 (6 bases). CDR3 size: 15 residues. Trimming pared 6 bases from V and 2 bases from J, leaving 14 bases between. From germline, CDR1 is MNHNS and CDR2 SASEGT. CDR3 protein: CASSALGGTGNTIYF. As DNA, the CDR3 is TGTGCCAGCAGCGCGCTAGGGGGAACTGGAAACACCATATATTTT.

This sequence joins TRBV9 and TRBJ2-5, with TRBD2 matching 7 bases. The J segment lost 5 bases and the V segment lost 3 bases, leaving 7 bases of the junction unmatched. This CDR3 has 14 residues. Germline CDR1 reads SGDLS; CDR2 reads YYNGEE. The DNA for the CDR3 is TGTGCCAGCAGCGGGGAGGGGCTGGGGGAGACCCAGTACTTC. It codes for CASSGEGLGETQYF.

Of note for this clone: Other DNA sequences from this sample encode an identical CDR3 as well. The chain joins TRBV5-1 to TRBJ2-3, with TRBD2 matching 11 bases. Germline loops: CDR1 SGHRS, CDR2 YFSETQ. V dropped 2 bases and J dropped 2; count of bases not matched to a gene: 1. The CDR3 loop spans 15 amino acids. The CDR3 here is CASSFSGGDTDTQYF. The CDR3, as DNA: TGCGCCAGCAGCTTTAGCGGGGGGGACACAGATACGCAGTATTTT.

V usage is TRBV1 and J usage is TRBJ2-4; the listed D gene, TRBD2, was not tested against the DNA. TRBV1 represents a pseudogene. The CDR3 runs to 21 residues. The DNA for the CDR3 is TGCACCAGCAGCCAAGATCCGATAGGAGCTAGCGGGGGGGTAGCCAAAAACATTCAGTACTTC. Its protein is CTSSQDPIGASGGVAKNIQYF.

This chain uses TRBV28 with TRBJ1-5, with no clear D. CDR3 length: 14 amino acids. Germline values: CDR1 MDHEN, CDR2 SYDVKM. The germline V and J ends were trimmed by 4 bases and 2 bases, with 9 bases remaining between them. CDR3 residues: CASSYPVGNQPQHF. DNA of the CDR3: TGTGCCAGCAGTTACCCGGTAGGCAATCAGCCCCAGCATTTT.

The V and J genes are TRBV9 and TRBJ1-2; weak D call: TRBD1 (5 bases). V was cut by 4 bases and J by 2 bases, with 9 bases left in between. Germline CDR1 is SGDLS and CDR2 is YYNGEE. The length of the CDR3 is 13 residues. The CDR3 sequence: CASSRTGNYGYTF. In nucleotides, the CDR3 is TGTGCCAGCAGCCGCACAGGAAACTATGGCTACACCTTC.

The chain uses TRBV7-9 and TRBJ1-2, with D perhaps matching TRBD1 (5 bases). Germline CDR1 and CDR2: SEHNR and FQNEAQ (reference sequence). V lost 4 bases to trimming and J lost 4 bases, with 16 bases between them. The CDR3 spans 15 residues. DNA for the CDR3: TGTGCCAGCAGCTCCGGCAGGGCAGGTGGCTATGGCTACACCTTC. It is translated as CASSSGRAGGYGYTF. Full variable domain (missing parts from reference TRBV7-9 and TRBJ1-2): DTGVSQNPRHKITKRGQNVTFRCDPISEHNRLYWYRQTLGQGPEFLTYFQNEAQLEKSRLLSDRFSAERPKGSFSTLEIQRTEQGDSAMYLCASSSGRAGGYGYTFGSGTRLTVV.

The chain links TRBV6-4 to TRBJ2-2; 11 bases match TRBD1. Germline V gene data show CDR1 as MRHNA and CDR2 as SNTAGT. The CDR3 loop spans 15 amino acids. Trimming cost V 5 bases and J 6 bases; bases outside gene matches: 5. CDR3 loop: CASSPGQGAAGELFF. Written as DNA, the CDR3 is TGTGCCAGCAGTCCCGGACAGGGGGCAGCCGGGGAGCTGTTTTTT.

The chain is built from TRBV9 and TRBJ2-5; TRBD2 might be the D (5 bases). This CDR3 has 17 residues. V dropped 4 bases and J dropped 0 bases, with 19 bases sitting between them. Germline lookup yields CDR1 SGDLS and CDR2 YYNGEE. CDR3 residues: CASSRGLGRTYQETQYF. CDR3 sequence (DNA): TGTGCCAGCAGCCGAGGGTTAGGACGTACGTACCAAGAGACCCAGTACTTC.

The chain employs TRBV5-4 and TRBJ1-4, with D possibly being TRBD1 (5 bases). The germline CDR1 and CDR2 sequences are SGHNT and YYREEE (reference sequence). Trimming stripped 7 bases from V and 3 bases from J, with 19 bases between. This CDR3 is built from 16 residues. CDR3 in DNA: TGTGCCAGCGGACTCGGGGGAGGGCAGCCTAATGAAAAACTGTTTTTT. It is translated as CASGLGGGQPNEKLFF.

This chain uses TRBV25-1 with TRBJ2-7; a weak D match, TRBD2 (6 bases). The ends were cut back, 4 bases at V and 3 bases at J, with 10 bases in the middle. CDR3 length: 13 residues. Germline V CDR1 and CDR2: MGHDK, SYGVNS. The CDR3 bases are TGTGCCAGCAGTGCGGCCGGGAGCTACGAGCAGTACTTC. It encodes CASSAAGSYEQYF.

As regards this clone: At the DNA level, this CDR3 is encoded by other sequences in the same sample as well. The chain has TRBV7-6 and TRBJ1-1; 9 bases are shared with TRBD1. V dropped 5 bases and J dropped 5; count of bases not matched to a gene: 6. The CDR3 sequence is 14 residues long. Germline CDR1 and CDR2: SGHVS and FNYEAQ. In DNA form, the CDR3 reads TGTGCCAGCAGCCACAGGGGGCGCCGGACTGAAGCTTTCTTT. Translated, it gives CASSHRGRRTEAFF. Looking up the rest from reference TRBV7-6 and TRBJ1-1 gives the full variable domain: GAGVSQSPRYKVTKRGQDVALRCDPISGHVSLYWYRQALGQGPEFLTYFNYEAQQDKSGLPNDRFSAERPEGSISTLTIQRTEQRDSAMYRCASSHRGRRTEAFFGQGTRLTVV.

The chain combines TRBV5-4 with TRBJ2-1; TRBD2 might be the D (6 bases). The CDR3 is 10 residues long. From germline, CDR1 is SGHNT and CDR2 YYREEE (reference sequence). V lost 7 bases and J 12 bases, leaving 11 bases between the germline ends. In DNA form, the CDR3 reads TGTGCCAGCGGCGGGGCCAGGCAGTTCTTC. It encodes CASGGARQFF.

The chain links TRBV6-1 to TRBJ2-5; D possibly corresponds to TRBD1 (5 bases). The CDR3 has 16 residues. The V end lost 4 bases, the J end lost 2 bases, and 17 bases lay between the germline ends. Germline CDR1 reads MNHNS; CDR2 reads SASEGT. CDR3 nucleotides: TGTGCCAGCAGTGGAAGAACGTCGACAGCTCAAGAGACCCAGTACTTC. Amino acids: CASSGRTSTAQETQYF.